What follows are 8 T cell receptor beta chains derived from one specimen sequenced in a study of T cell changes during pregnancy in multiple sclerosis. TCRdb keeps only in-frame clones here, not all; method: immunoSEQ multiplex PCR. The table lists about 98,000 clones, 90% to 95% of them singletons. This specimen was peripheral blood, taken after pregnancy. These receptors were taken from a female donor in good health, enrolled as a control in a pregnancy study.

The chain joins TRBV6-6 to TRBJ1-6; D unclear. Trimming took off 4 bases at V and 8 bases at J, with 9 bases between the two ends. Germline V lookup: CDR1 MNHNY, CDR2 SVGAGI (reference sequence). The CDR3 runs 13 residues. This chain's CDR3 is CASSSESYSPLHF. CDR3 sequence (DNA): TGTGCCAGCAGTTCCGAGAGTTATTCACCCCTCCACTTT.

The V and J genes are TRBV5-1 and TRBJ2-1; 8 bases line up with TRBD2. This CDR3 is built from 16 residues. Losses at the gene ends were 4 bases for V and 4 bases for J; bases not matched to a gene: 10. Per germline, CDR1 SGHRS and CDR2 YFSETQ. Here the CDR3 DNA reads TGCGCCAGCAGCCTAAATAGCGGGAACCTTTACAATGAGCAGTTCTTC. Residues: CASSLNSGNLYNEQFF.

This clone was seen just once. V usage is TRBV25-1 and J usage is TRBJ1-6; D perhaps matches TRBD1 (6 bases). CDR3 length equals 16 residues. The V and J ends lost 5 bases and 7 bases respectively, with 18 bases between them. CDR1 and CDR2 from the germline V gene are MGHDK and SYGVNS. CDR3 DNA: TGTGCCAGCAGTTCCGTAGGGGGGGGCGGGAATTCACCCCTCCACTTT. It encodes CASSSVGGGGNSPLHF.

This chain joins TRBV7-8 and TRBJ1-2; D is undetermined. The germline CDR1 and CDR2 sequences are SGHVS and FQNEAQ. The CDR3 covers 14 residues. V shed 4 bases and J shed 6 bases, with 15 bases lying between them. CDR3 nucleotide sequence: TGTGCCAGCAGCTCCGACGGATCGAGGGATGGCTACACCTTC. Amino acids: CASSSDGSRDGYTF.

The CDR3 sequence: CAISESAGLGSPQETQYF. For the CDR3, the DNA is TGTGCCATCAGTGAGTCGGCGGGGCTAGGGTCCCCCCAGGAGACCCAGTACTTC. This rearrangement joins TRBV10-3 to TRBJ2-5; D might be TRBD2 (6 bases). V gave up 0 bases and J gave up 5 bases, with 22 bases separating them. This CDR3 has 18 residues. Per germline, CDR1 ENHRY and CDR2 SYGVKD.

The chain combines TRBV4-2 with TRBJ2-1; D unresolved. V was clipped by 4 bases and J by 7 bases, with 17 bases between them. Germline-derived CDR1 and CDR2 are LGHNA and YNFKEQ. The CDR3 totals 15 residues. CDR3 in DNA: TGTGCCAGCAGCCCTAGACTCTCGTACGAAAATGAGCAGTTCTTC. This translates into CASSPRLSYENEQFF.

The CDR3 nucleotides read TGTGCCATCAGTGAGGAGAAGGGCAGCGGGGGCACAGATACGCAGTATTTT. It encodes CAISEEKGSGGTDTQYF. This chain uses TRBV10-3 with TRBJ2-3; 7 bases fit TRBD2. The CDR3 extends over 17 amino acids. V lost 2 bases, J lost 1 base, and 9 bases stayed unmatched. Germline V lookup: CDR1 ENHRY, CDR2 SYGVKD.

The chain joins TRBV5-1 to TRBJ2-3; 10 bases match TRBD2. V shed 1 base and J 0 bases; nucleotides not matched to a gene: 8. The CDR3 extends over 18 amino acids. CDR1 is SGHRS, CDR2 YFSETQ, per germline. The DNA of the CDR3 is TGCGCCAGCAGCTTGATTTGGACTAGCGGACAGAGCACAGATACGCAGTATTTT. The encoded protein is CASSLIWTSGQSTDTQYF.